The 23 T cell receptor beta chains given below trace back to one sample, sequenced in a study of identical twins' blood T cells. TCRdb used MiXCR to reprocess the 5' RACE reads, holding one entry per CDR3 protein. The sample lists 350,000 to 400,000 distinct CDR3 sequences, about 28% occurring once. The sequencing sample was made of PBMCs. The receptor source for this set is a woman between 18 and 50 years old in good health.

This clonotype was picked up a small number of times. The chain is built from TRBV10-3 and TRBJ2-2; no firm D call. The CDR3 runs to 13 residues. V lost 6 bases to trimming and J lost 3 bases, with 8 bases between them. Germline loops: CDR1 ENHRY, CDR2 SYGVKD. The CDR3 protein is CAISRTDTGELFF. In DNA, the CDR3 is TGTGCCATCAGCAGGACCGACACCGGGGAGCTGTTTTTT.

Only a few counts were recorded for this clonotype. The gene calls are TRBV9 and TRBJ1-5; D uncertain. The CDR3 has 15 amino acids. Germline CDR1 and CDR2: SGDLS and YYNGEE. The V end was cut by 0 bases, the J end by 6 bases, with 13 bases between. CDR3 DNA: TGTGCCAGCAGCGTAGGGCCCAGTCGTAGTCAGCCCCAGCATTTT. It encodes CASSVGPSRSQPQHF.

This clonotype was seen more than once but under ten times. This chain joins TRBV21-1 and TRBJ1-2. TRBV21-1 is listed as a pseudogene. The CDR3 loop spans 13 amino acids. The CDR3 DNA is TGTGCCAGCAGCAAAGTTACGGAGTATGGCTACACCTTC. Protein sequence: CASSKVTEYGYTF.

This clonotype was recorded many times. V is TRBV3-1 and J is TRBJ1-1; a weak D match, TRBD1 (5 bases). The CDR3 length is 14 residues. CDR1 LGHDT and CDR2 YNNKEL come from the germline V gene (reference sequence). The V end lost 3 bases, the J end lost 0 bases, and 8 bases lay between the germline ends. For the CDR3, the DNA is TGTGCCAGCAGCCATGGGGCTATGAACACTGAAGCTTTCTTT. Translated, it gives CASSHGAMNTEAFF.

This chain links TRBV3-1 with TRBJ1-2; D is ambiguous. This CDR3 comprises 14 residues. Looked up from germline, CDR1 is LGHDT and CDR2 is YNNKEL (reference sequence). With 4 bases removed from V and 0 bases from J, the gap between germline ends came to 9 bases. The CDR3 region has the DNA TGTGCCAGCAGCCCGGGCGGAGCTAACTATGGCTACACCTTC. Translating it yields CASSPGGANYGYTF.

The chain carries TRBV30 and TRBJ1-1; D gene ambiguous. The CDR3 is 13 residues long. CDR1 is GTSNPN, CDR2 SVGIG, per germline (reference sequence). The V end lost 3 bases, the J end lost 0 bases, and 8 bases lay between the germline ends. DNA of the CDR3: TGTGCCTGGAGGCGCAGACTGAACACTGAAGCTTTCTTT. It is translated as CAWRRRLNTEAFF.

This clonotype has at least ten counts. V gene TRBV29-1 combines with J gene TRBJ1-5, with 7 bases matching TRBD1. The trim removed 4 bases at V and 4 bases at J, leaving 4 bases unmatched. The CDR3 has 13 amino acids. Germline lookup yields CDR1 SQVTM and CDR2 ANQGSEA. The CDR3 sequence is CSVARGANQPQHF. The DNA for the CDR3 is TGCAGCGTTGCCAGGGGGGCAAATCAGCCCCAGCATTTT.

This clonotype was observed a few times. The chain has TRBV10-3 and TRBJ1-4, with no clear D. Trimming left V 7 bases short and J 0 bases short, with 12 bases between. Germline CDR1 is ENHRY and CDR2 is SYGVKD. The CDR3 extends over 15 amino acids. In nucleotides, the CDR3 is TGTGCCATCAAGGCGGCAGACGCAACTAATGAAAAACTGTTTTTT. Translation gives CAIKAADATNEKLFF.

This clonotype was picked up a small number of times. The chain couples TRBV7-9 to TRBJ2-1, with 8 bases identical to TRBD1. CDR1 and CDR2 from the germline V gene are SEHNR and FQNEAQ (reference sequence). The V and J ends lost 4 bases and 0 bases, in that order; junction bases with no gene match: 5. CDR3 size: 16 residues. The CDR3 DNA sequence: TGTGCCAGCAGCTCGATTGGGACAGGCTCCTACAATGAGCAGTTCTTC. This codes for CASSSIGTGSYNEQFF.

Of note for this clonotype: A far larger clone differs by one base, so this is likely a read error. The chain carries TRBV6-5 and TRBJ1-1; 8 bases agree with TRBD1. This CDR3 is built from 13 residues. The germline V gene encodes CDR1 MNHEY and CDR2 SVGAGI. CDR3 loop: CASSRDRNTKAFF. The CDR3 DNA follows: TGTGCCAGCAGCCGGGACAGGAACACTAAAGCTTTCTTT.

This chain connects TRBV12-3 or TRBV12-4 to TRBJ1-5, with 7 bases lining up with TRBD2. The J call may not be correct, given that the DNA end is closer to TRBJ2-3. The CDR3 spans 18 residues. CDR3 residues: CASSLEILGGGSNQPQYF. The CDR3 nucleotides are TGTGCCAGCAGTTTAGAAATCCTGGGGGGGGGTAGCAATCAGCCCCAGTATTTT.

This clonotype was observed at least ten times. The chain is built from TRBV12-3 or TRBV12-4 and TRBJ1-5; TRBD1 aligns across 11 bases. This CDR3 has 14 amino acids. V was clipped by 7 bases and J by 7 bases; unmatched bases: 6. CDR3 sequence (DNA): TGTGCCAGCACCTGGGGACAGGGGGTCCAGCCCCAGCATTTT. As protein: CASTWGQGVQPQHF.

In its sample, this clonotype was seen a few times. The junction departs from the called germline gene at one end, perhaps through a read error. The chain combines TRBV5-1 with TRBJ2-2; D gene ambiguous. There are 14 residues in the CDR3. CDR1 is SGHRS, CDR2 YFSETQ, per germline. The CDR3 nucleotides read TGTGCCAGCAGCTTATTATCGAACACCGGGGAGCTGTTTTTT. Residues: CASSLLSNTGELFF.

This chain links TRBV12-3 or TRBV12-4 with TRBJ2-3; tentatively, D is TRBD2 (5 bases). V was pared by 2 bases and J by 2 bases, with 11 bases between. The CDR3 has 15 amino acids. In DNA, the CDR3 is TGTGCCAGCAGTTTACCGGTGAGGGTCACAGATACGCAGTATTTT. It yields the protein CASSLPVRVTDTQYF.

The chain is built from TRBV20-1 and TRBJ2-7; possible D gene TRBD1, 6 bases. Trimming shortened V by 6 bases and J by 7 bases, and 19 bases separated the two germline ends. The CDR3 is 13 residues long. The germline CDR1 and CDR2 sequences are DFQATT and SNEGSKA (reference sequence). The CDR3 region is CSARFRADREQYF. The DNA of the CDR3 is TGCAGTGCCAGGTTCCGGGCCGACAGGGAGCAGTACTTC.

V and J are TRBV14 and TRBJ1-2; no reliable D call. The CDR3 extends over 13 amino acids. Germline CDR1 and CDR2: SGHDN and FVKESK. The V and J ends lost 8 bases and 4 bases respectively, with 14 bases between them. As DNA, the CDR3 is TGTGCCAGCCCTACCACAGAAGCCTATGGCTACACCTTC. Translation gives CASPTTEAYGYTF. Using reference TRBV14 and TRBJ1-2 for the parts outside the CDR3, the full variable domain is EAGVTQFPSHSVIEKGQTVTLRCDPISGHDNLYWYRRVMGKEIKFLLHFVKESKQDESGMPNNRFLAERTGGTYSTLKVQPAELEDSGVYFCASPTTEAYGYTFGSGTRLTVV.

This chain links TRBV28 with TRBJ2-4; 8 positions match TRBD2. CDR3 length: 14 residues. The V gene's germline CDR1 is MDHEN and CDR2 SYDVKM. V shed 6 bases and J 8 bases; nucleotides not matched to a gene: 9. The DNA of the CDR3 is TGTGCCAGCAGAATCAGCGGGAGTAGGGACATTCAGTACTTC. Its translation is CASRISGSRDIQYF. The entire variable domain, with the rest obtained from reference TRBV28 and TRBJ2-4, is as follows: DVKVTQSSRYLVKRTGEKVFLECVQDMDHENMFWYRQDPGLGLRLIYFSYDVKMKEKGDIPEGYSVSREKKERFSLILESASTNQTSMYLCASRISGSRDIQYFGAGTRLSVL.

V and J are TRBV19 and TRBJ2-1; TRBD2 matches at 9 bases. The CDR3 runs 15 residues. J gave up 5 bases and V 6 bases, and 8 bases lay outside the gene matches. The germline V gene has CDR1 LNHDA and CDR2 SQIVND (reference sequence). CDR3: CASSPRAGGHNEQFF. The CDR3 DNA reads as TGTGCCAGTAGCCCGAGAGCGGGAGGCCACAATGAGCAGTTCTTC.

The CDR3 is CASRKDSSYNEQFF. Written as DNA, the CDR3 is TGCGCCAGCAGAAAAGACTCCTCCTACAATGAGCAGTTCTTC. The chain has TRBV5-1 and TRBJ2-1; D uncertain. The CDR3 contains 14 residues. Trimming cost V 5 bases and J 0 bases, with 9 bases left between them. The germline V gene has CDR1 SGHRS and CDR2 YFSETQ.

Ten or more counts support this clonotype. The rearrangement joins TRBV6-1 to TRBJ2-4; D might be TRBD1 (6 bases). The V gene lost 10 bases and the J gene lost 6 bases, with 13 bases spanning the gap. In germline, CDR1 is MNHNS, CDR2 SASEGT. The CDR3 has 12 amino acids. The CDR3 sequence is CATRDIGNIQYF. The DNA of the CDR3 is TGTGCCACCCGGGACATCGGAAACATTCAGTACTTC.

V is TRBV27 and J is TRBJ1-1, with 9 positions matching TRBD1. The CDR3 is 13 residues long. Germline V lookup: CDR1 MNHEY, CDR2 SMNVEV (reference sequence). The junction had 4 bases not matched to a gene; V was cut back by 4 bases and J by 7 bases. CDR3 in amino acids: CASSSRDRDEAFF. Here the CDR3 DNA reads TGTGCCAGCAGTTCCCGGGACAGGGATGAAGCTTTCTTT.

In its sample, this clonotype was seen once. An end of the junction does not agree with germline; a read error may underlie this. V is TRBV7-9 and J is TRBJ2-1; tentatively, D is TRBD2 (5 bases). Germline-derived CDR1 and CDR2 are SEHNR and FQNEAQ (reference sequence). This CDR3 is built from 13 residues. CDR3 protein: CAGSSEVYNEQFF. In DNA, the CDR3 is TGTGCCGGCAGCTCGGAGGTCTACAATGAGCAGTTCTTC.

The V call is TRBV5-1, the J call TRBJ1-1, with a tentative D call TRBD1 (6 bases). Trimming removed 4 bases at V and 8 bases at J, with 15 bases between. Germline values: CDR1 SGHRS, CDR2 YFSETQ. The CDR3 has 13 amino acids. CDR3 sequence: CASSLLGQIEAFF. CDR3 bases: TGCGCCAGCAGCCTCCTAGGACAGATAGAAGCTTTCTTT.